This T cell receptor beta chain was sequenced during a study of cytomegalovirus exposure and HLA in healthy donors. CDR1 is SEHNR and CDR2 is FQNEAQ in the germline V gene (reference sequence). The ends lost 4 bases at V and 2 bases at J; junction bases unmatched: 5. CDR3 length: 14 amino acids. This table comes from immunoSEQ multiplex PCR, and its TCRdb copy is limited to in-frame clones, with some not included. Of about 110,000 clones in the sample, about nine tenths were seen once. This clone has a handful of counts. J is TRBJ2-7 and V is TRBV7-9; TRBD1 aligns across 7 bases. This TCR was recovered from a woman between 18 and 29 years old in good health and CMV-seronegative. The sequencing sample was made of PBMCs. CDR3 protein: CASSYSQGAYEQYF. Written as DNA, the CDR3 is TGTGCCAGCAGCTATTCCCAGGGGGCCTACGAGCAGTACTTC.